A single sample is the source of the 8 T cell receptor beta chains below, sequenced in a study of T cell changes during pregnancy in multiple sclerosis. Assay used: immunoSEQ multiplex PCR; TCRdb lists only in-frame clones, some missing. The sample lists about 40,000 clones, approximately 94% occurring once. The input for sequencing was peripheral blood, taken in the third trimester of pregnancy. These receptors all stem from a female donor with multiple sclerosis, enrolled in a pregnancy study.

V and J are TRBV28 and TRBJ1-4; TRBD1 might be the D (6 bases). The CDR3 runs to 13 residues. The germline gives CDR1 MDHEN, CDR2 SYDVKM. V shed 6 bases and J shed 6 bases, with 11 bases lying between them. CDR3 nucleotide sequence: TGTGCCAGCAGGGTACAGGGAGATGAAAAACTGTTTTTT. This sequence encodes CASRVQGDEKLFF.

The genes are TRBV2 and TRBJ2-4; no reliable D call. Trimming removed 6 bases from V and 7 bases from J, with 4 bases in between. The CDR3 has 10 residues. In germline, CDR1 is SNHLY, CDR2 FYNNEI. Here the CDR3 reads CASSYNIQYF. The CDR3 nucleotides read TGTGCCAGCAGCTATAACATTCAGTACTTC.

V gene TRBV6-5 combines with J gene TRBJ2-1; 8 bases match TRBD2. There are 16 residues in the CDR3. The germline gives CDR1 MNHEY, CDR2 SVGAGI. Trimming cost V 0 bases and J 9 bases; bases outside gene matches: 10. The CDR3 DNA is TGTGCCAGCAGTTACTCGTCCGGACTAGCCTTCACTGAGCAGTTCTTC. Translating it yields CASSYSSGLAFTEQFF.

V gene TRBV7-9 combines with J gene TRBJ2-5; D unclear. CDR3 length: 12 amino acids. V was cut by 2 bases and J by 5 bases, with 6 bases left in between. The germline CDR1 and CDR2 sequences are SEHNR and FQNEAQ (reference sequence). The CDR3 here is CASSLSLETQYF. The CDR3 DNA sequence: TGTGCCAGCAGCTTATCCCTCGAGACCCAGTACTTC. Combining the CDR3 with reference TRBV7-9 and TRBJ2-5 gives the whole variable domain DTGVSQNPRHKITKRGQNVTFRCDPISEHNRLYWYRQTLGQGPEFLTYFQNEAQLEKSRLLSDRFSAERPKGSFSTLEIQRTEQGDSAMYLCASSLSLETQYFGPGTRLLVL.

This sequence joins TRBV5-1 and TRBJ2-7; no reliable D call. Between the trimmed V and J ends, which lost 0 bases and 5 bases, there was a span of 6 bases. The CDR3 is 12 amino acids. Germline loops: CDR1 SGHRS, CDR2 YFSETQ. DNA for the CDR3: TGCGCCAGCAGCTTGGGACGGGACGAGCAGTACTTC. Protein product: CASSLGRDEQYF.

The chain is built from TRBV6-6 and TRBJ1-1, with TRBD1 matching over 8 bases. Germline V gene sequence: CDR1 MNHNY, CDR2 SVGAGI (reference sequence). V trimming: 7 bases; J trimming: 0 bases; junction bases outside the gene matches: 10. The CDR3 spans 16 residues. Written as DNA, the CDR3 is TGTGCCAGCAACCCTACGGCAGGGGGCTTGAACACTGAAGCTTTCTTT. Encoded protein: CASNPTAGGLNTEAFF.

The chain joins TRBV10-1 to TRBJ2-3; 10 nucleotides agree with TRBD1. Germline V gene lookup returns CDR1 WNHNN and CDR2 SYGVQD (reference sequence). V lost 8 bases to trimming and J lost 2 bases; unmatched junction nucleotides: 7. The CDR3 consists of 15 residues. The CDR3 DNA reads as TGCGCCAGCGTAGGACAGGGGGAGTACACAGATACGCAGTATTTT. Protein product: CASVGQGEYTDTQYF.

This clone has a handful of counts. The chain joins TRBV7-8 to TRBJ2-7; 15 nucleotides line up with TRBD2. Trimming at V came to 5 bases and at J to 0 bases, leaving 2 bases not matched to a gene. Germline CDR1 reads SGHVS; CDR2 reads FQNEAQ. The CDR3 is 16 amino acids. This CDR3 is CASSQGLAGGSYEQYF. CDR3 sequence (DNA): TGTGCCAGCAGCCAGGGACTAGCGGGGGGCTCCTACGAGCAGTACTTC.